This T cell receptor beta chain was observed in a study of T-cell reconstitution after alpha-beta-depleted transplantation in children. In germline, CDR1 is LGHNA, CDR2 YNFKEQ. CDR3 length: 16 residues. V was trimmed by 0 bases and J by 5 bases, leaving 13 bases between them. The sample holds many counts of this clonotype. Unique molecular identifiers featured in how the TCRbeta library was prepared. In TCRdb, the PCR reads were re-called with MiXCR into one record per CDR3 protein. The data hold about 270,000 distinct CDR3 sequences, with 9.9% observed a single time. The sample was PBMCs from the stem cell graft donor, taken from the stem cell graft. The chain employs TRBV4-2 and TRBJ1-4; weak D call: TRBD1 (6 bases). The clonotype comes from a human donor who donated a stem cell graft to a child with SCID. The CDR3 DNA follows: TGTGCCAGCAGCCAAGATCATCCAGGGGAAAATGAAAAACTGTTTTTT. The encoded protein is CASSQDHPGENEKLFF.